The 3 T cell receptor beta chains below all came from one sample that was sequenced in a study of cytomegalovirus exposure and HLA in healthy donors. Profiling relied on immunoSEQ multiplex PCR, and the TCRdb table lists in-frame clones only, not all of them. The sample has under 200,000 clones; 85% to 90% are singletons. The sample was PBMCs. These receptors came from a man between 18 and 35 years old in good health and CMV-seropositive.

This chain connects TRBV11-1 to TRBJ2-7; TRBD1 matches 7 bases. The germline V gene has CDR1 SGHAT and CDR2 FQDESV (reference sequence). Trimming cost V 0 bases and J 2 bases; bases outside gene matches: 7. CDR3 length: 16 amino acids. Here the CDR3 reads CASSLARDSETYEQYF. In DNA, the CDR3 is TGTGCCAGCAGCTTAGCCCGGGACAGCGAAACCTACGAGCAGTACTTC.

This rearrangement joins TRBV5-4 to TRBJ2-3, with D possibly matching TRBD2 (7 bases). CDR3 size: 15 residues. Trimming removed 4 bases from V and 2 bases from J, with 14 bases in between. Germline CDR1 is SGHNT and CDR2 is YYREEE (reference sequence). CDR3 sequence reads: CASSGGGLNTDTQYF. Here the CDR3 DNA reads TGTGCCAGCAGCGGGGGGGGGCTGAACACAGATACGCAGTATTTT.

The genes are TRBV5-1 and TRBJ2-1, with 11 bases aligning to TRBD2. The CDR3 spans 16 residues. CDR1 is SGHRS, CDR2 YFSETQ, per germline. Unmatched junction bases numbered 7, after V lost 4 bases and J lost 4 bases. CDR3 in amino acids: CASSPTGLADYNEQFF. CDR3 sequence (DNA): TGCGCCAGCAGCCCTACGGGACTAGCGGATTACAATGAGCAGTTCTTC.